This note documents a single TCR beta chain sequence. Its specificity is unknown. The CDR3 has 13 amino acids. Per germline, CDR1 SNHLY and CDR2 FYNNEI. V gave up 6 bases and J gave up 5 bases, with 11 bases separating them. This sample is part of a study of cytomegalovirus exposure and HLA in healthy donors. Study results and caveats: The study recorded 150 to 200 TCR beta chains that were cytomegalovirus-associated. High specificity and sensitivity for cytomegalovirus status were reported for the classifier.

Assay: immunoSEQ multiplex PCR; the TCRdb copy retains only in-frame clones and omits some. This table holds 150,000 to 200,000 clones, approximately 87% found once. The chain recombines TRBV2 with TRBJ1-3, with D uncertain. The source material was PBMCs. The source of this sequence is a woman in her 30s in good health and CMV-seronegative. The CDR3 DNA reads TGTGCCAGCAGCCAAGAGATCCGAAACACCATATATTTT. Translating gives CASSQEIRNTIYF.